This is a list of T cell receptor beta chains from one sample in a study of molecular identifiers for immune sequencing clone quantification. TCRdb reprocessed the PCR reads via MiXCR and lists one record per CDR3 protein. The table has some 680,000 distinct CDR3 sequences, around 25% seen once. The sample was naive CD8+ T cells from blood, with Jurkat cell RNA spiked in. The source of these receptors is a human donor in good health. Some libraries in this study had Jurkat cell RNA spiked in. CDR3s include the opening cysteine and the closing phenylalanine or tryptophan. Each record gives: J gene, D gene, clone size, V gene, CDR3 protein, CDR3 DNA. A D gene is named only where the DNA matches it firmly. Rows may omit the clone size; those that give it use once, few, many or a size class.

J gene: TRBJ1-1; D gene: .; clone size: .; V gene: TRBV6-2/TRBV6-3; CDR3 protein: CASSRAQAGYALNTEAFF; CDR3 DNA: TGTGCCAGCAGCCGGGCTCAGGCAGGGTATGCTCTGAACACTGAAGCTTTCTTT
J gene: TRBJ1-5; D gene: .; clone size: .; V gene: TRBV3-1; CDR3 protein: CASSPPSWRDSNQPQHF; CDR3 DNA: TGTGCCAGCAGCCCCCCATCGTGGCGGGATAGCAATCAGCCCCAGCATTTT
J gene: TRBJ2-1; D gene: TRBD2; clone size: few; V gene: TRBV20-1; CDR3 protein: CSARDPRLAAYNEQFF; CDR3 DNA: TGCAGTGCTAGAGACCCTCGGCTAGCGGCGTACAATGAGCAGTTCTTC
J gene: TRBJ2-7; D gene: .; clone size: many; V gene: TRBV7-6; CDR3 protein: CASQAGPVLGEQYF; CDR3 DNA: TGTGCCAGCCAGGCCGGCCCGGTGTTAGGCGAGCAGTACTTC
J gene: TRBJ2-7; D gene: .; clone size: .; V gene: TRBV4-3; CDR3 protein: CASSQDATSFPAQHF; CDR3 DNA: TGCGCCAGCAGCCAAGACGCGACTAGTTTCCCCGCGCAGCACTTC
J gene: TRBJ2-1; D gene: TRBD2; clone size: .; V gene: TRBV4-3; CDR3 protein: CASSQAQPAGGPNEQFF; CDR3 DNA: TGCGCCAGCAGCCAAGCCCAACCAGCGGGAGGGCCTAATGAGCAGTTCTTC
J gene: TRBJ2-7; D gene: .; clone size: .; V gene: TRBV7-9; CDR3 protein: CASSSIRGEQYF; CDR3 DNA: TGTGCCAGCAGCTCTATCCGGGGCGAGCAGTACTTC
J gene: TRBJ2-4; D gene: .; clone size: .; V gene: TRBV28; CDR3 protein: CASSTEGPINIQYF; CDR3 DNA: TGTGCCAGCAGTACGGAGGGGCCCATTAACATTCAGTACTTC
J gene: TRBJ2-3; D gene: TRBD1; clone size: few; V gene: TRBV24-1; CDR3 protein: CATSDSWGTGDTDTQYF; CDR3 DNA: TGTGCCACCAGTGATTCATGGGGGACAGGGGACACAGATACGCAGTATTTT
J gene: TRBJ2-1; D gene: TRBD1; clone size: few; V gene: TRBV20-1; CDR3 protein: CSAPKGGTGGVDEQFF; CDR3 DNA: TGCAGTGCCCCGAAAGGGGGGACAGGAGGAGTGGATGAGCAGTTCTTC